This TCR beta chain derives from a study of blood T cells in healthy people across ages. The V and J ends lost 0 bases and 1 base respectively, with 15 bases between them. The germline CDR1 and CDR2 sequences are DFQATT and SNEGSKA (reference sequence). CDR3 length equals 16 residues. Primed by a sample-barcoded 5' primer and a J-beta primer mix, a second PCR proceeded for 7 to 11 cycles. TCRdb recomputed calls from the 5' RACE reads with MiXCR, one row per CDR3 protein. The sample lists 550,000 to 750,000 distinct CDR3 sequences, more than 20% seen once, with 3% to 4.5% in the top ten. Peripheral blood samples of 7.5 to 10 milliliters were drawn from each donor.

This receptor was identified in a man aged 65 to 85 in good health. The sample taken for sequencing was blood. This rearrangement joins TRBV20-1 to TRBJ1-1; possible D gene TRBD1, 5 bases. As DNA, the CDR3 is TGCAGTGCTAGAGATTGGGCAGGTGGGACGAACACTGAAGCTTTCTTT. It translates to CSARDWAGGTNTEAFF.